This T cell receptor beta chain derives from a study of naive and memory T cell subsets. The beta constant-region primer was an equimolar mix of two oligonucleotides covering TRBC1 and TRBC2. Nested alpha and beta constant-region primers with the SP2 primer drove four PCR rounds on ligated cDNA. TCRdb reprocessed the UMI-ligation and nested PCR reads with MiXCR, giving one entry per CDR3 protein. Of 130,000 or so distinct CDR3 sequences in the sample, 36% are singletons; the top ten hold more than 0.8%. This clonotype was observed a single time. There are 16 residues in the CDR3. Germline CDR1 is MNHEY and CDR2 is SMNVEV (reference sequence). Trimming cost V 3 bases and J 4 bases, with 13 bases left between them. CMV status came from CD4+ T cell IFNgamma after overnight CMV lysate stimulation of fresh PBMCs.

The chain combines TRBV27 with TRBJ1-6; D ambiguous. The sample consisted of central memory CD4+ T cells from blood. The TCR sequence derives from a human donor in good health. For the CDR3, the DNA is TGTGCCAGCAGTTTTCTTCCTCAGACTTATAATTCACCCCTCCACTTT. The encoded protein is CASSFLPQTYNSPLHF.